Described below is a single TCR beta chain sequence and its context. The CDR3 consists of 15 residues. Germline CDR1 reads SGHTA; CDR2 reads FQGNSA. With 5 bases clipped from V and 3 bases from J, the junction kept 4 bases outside the gene matches. Clones were sequenced by immunoSEQ multiplex PCR, and TCRdb holds only the in-frame ones, with some missing. The top ten hold 0.39% of the sample, which has millions of clones, 80% to 95% seen once. The record originates from a study of shared clonotypes between healthy human individuals. The specimen was naive CD4+ T cells from PBMCs. The subset is: CD45RA+ positively selected. The chain links TRBV7-2 to TRBJ2-3, with TRBD2 matching over 11 bases. The source of this sequence is a man between 18 and 29 years old in good health. Some clones in this sample may be carry-over from other donors' samples. The CDR3 sequence: CASSTSGRGTDTQYF. The CDR3 DNA is TGTGCCAGCAGCACTAGCGGGAGAGGGACAGATACGCAGTATTTT.